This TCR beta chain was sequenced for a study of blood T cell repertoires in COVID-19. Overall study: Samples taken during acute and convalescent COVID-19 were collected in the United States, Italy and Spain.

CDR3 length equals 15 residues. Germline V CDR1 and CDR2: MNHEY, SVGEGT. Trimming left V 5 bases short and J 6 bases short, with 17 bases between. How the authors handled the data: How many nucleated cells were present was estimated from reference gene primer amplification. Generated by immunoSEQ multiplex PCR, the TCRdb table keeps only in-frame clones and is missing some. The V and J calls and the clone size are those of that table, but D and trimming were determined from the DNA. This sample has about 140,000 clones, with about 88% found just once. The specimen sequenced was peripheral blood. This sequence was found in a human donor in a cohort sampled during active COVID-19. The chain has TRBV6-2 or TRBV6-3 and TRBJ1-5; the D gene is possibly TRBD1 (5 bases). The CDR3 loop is CASSPLLTVVQPQHF. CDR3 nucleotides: TGTGCCAGCAGTCCGCTACTGACAGTTGTTCAGCCCCAGCATTTT.